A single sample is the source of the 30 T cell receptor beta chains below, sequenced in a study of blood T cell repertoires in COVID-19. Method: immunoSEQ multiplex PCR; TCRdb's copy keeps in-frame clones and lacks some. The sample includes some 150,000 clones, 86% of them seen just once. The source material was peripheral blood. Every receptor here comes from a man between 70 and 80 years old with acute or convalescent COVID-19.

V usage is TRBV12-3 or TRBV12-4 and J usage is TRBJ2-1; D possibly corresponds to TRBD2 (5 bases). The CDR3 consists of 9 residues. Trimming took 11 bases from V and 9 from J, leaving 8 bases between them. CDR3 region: CALRGEQFF. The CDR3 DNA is TGTGCCCTCCGGGGTGAGCAGTTCTTC.

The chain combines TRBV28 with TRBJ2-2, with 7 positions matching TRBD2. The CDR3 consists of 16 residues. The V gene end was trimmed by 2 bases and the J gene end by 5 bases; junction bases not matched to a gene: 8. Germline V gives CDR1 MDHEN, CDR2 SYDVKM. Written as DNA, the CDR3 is TGTGCCAGCAGTTTAGCGGGAGATGGGGGGACCGGGGAGCTGTTTTTT. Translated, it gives CASSLAGDGGTGELFF.

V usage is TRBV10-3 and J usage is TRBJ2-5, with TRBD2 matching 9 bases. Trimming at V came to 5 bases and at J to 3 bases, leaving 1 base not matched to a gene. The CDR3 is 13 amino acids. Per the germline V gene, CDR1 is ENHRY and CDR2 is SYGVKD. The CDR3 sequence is CAISSSGEETQYF. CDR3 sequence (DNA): TGTGCCATCAGTTCTAGCGGGGAAGAGACCCAGTACTTC.

CDR3 in DNA: TGTGCCAGCAGCTCAACAACCTACAATGAGCAGTTCTTC. Translating it yields CASSSTTYNEQFF. The chain uses TRBV9 and TRBJ2-1; no reliable D call. The germline V and J ends were trimmed by 4 bases and 2 bases, with 7 bases remaining between them. Germline assignment: CDR1 SGDLS and CDR2 YYNGEE. The CDR3 spans 13 residues.

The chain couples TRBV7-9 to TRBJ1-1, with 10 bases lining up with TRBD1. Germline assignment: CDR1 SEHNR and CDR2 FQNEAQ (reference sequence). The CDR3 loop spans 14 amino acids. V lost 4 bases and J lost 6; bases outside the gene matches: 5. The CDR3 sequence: CASSSGTGEAEAFF. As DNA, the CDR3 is TGTGCCAGCAGCTCCGGGACAGGGGAAGCTGAAGCTTTCTTT.

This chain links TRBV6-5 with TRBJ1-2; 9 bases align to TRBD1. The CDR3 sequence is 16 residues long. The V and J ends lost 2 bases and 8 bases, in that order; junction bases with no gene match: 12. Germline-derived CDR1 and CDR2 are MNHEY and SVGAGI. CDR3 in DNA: TGTGCCAGCAGTTACGCGGTAGGGACAGGGAAAAGGGGCTACACCTTC. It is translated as CASSYAVGTGKRGYTF.

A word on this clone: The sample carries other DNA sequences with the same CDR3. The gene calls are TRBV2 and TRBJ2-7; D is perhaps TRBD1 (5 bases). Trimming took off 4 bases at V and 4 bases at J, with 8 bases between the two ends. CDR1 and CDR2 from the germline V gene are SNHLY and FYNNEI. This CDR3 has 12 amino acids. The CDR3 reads CASSGQGYEQYF. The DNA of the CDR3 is TGTGCCAGCAGTGGGCAGGGATACGAGCAGTACTTC. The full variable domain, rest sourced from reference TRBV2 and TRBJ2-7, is EPEVTQTPSHQVTQMGQEVILRCVPISNHLYFYWYRQILGQKVEFLVSFYNNEISEKSEIFDDQFSVERPDGSNFTLKIRSTKLEDSAMYFCASSGQGYEQYFGPGTRLTVT.

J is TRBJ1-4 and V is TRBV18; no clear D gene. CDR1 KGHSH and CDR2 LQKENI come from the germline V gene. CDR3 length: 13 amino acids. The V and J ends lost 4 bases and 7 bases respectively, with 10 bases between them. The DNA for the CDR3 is TGTGCCAGCTCACGAGAGGAGAGTGAAAAACTGTTTTTT. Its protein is CASSREESEKLFF.

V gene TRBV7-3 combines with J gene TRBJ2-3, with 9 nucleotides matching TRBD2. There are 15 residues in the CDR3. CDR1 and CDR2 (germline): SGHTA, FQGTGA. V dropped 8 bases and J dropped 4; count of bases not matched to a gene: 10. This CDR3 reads CASAPSGGISDTQYF. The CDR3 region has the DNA TGTGCCAGCGCCCCAAGCGGGGGGATATCAGATACGCAGTATTTT.

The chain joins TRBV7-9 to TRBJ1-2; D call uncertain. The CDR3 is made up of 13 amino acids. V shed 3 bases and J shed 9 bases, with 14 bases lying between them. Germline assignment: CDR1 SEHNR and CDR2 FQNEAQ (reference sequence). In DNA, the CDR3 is TGTGCCAGCAGCTTTGGAGACGCACCACGCTACACCTTC. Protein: CASSFGDAPRYTF.

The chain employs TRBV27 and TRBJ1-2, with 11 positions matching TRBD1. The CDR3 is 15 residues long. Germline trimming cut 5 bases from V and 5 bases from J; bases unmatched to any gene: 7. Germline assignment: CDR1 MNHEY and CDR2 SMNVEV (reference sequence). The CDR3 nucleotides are TGTGCCAGCAGTGACGGACAGGGGGCACGTTATGGCTACACCTTC. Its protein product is CASSDGQGARYGYTF.

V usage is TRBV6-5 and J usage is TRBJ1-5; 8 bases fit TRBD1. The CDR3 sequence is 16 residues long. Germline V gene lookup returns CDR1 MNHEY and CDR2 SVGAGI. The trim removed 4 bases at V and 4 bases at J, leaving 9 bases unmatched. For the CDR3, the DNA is TGTGCCAGCAGTTTCCGGGCAGGGGGCTTGAATCAGCCCCAGCATTTT. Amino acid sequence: CASSFRAGGLNQPQHF.

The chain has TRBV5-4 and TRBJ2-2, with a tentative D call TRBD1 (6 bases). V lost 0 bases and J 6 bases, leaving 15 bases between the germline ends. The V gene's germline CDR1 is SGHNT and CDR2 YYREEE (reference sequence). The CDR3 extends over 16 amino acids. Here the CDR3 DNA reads TGTGCCAGCAGCTTGGCCGGCAGGGGATGGGCCGGGGAGCTGTTTTTT. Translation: CASSLAGRGWAGELFF. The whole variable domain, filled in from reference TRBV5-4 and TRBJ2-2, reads ETGVTQSPTHLIKTRGQQVTLRCSSQSGHNTVSWYQQALGQGPQFIFQYYREEENGRGNFPPRFSGLQFPNYSSELNVNALELDDSALYLCASSLAGRGWAGELFFGEGSRLTVL.

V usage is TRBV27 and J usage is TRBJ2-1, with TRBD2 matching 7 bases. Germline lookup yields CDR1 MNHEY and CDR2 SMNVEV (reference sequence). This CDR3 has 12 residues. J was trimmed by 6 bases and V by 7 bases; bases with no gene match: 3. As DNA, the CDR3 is TGTGCCAGCACTAGCGGACCCAATGAGCAGTTCTTC. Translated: CASTSGPNEQFF.

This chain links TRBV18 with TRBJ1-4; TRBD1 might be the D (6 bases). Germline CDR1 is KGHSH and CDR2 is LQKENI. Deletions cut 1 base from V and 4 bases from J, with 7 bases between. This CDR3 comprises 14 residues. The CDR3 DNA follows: TGTGCCAGCTCACCACAGGGACATAATGAAAAACTGTTTTTT. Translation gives CASSPQGHNEKLFF.

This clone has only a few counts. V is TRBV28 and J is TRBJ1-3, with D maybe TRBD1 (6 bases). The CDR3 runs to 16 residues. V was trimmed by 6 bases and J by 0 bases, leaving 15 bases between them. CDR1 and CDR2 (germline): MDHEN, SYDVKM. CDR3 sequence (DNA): TGTGCCAGCAGCACCACAGGGTCCGGCTCTGGAAACACCATATATTTT. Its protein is CASSTTGSGSGNTIYF. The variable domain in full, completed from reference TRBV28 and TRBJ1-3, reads DVKVTQSSRYLVKRTGEKVFLECVQDMDHENMFWYRQDPGLGLRLIYFSYDVKMKEKGDIPEGYSVSREKKERFSLILESASTNQTSMYLCASSTTGSGSGNTIYFGEGSWLTVV.

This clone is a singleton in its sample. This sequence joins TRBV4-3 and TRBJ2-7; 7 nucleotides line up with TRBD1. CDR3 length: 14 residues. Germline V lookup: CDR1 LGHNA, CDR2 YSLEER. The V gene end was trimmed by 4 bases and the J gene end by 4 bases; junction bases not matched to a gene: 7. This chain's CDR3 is CASSPDRAKYEQYF. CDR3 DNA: TGCGCCAGCAGCCCCGACAGGGCTAAATACGAGCAGTACTTC.

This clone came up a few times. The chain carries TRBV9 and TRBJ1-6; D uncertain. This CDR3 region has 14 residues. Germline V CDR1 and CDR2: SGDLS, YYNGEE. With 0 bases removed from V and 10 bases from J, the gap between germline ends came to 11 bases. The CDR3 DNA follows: TGTGCCAGCAGCGTAGAAGCAGGCCTGTCACCCCTCCACTTT. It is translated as CASSVEAGLSPLHF.

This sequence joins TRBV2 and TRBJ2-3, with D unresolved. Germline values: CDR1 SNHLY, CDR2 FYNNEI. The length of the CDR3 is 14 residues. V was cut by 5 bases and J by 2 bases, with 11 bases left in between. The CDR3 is CASSKVLSTDTQYF. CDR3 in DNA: TGTGCCAGCAGTAAAGTCCTATCCACAGATACGCAGTATTTT.

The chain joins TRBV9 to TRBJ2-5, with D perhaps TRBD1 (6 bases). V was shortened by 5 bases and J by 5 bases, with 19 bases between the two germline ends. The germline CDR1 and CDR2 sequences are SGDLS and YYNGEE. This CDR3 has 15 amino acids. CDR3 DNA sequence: TGTGCCAGCAGTATGCCCAGGGGCGGTGCGGAGACCCAGTACTTC. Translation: CASSMPRGGAETQYF.

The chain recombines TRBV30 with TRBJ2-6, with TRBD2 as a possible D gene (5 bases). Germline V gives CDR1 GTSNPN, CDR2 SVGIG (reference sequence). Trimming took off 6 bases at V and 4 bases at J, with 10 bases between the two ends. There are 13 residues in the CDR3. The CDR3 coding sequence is TGTGCCTGCAGGACGGGGGGGGCCAACGTCCTGACTTTC. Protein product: CACRTGGANVLTF.

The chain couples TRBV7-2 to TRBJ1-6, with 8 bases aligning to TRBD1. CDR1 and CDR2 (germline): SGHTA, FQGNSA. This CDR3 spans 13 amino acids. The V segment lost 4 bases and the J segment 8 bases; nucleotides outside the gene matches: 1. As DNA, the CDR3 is TGTGCCAGCAGCTCGACAGGGGATTCACCCCTCCACTTT. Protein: CASSSTGDSPLHF.

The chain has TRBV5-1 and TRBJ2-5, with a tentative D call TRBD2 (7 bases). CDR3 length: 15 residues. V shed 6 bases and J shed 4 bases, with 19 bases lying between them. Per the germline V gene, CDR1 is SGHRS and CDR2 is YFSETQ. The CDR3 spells CASIFSGGAGETQYF. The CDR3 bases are TGCGCCAGCATTTTCTCGGGGGGCGCGGGAGAGACCCAGTACTTC.

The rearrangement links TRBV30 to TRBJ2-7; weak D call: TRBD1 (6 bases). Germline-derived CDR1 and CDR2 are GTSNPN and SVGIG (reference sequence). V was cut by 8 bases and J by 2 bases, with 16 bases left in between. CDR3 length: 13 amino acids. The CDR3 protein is CASDRTATYEQYF. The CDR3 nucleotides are TGTGCCAGTGACAGGACAGCTACCTACGAGCAGTACTTC.

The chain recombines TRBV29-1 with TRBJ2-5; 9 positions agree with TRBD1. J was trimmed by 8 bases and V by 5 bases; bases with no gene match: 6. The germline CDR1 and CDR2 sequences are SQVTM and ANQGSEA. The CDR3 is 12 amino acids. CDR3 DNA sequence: TGCAGCGTTACCCGGGACAGGGCAACCCAGTACTTC. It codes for CSVTRDRATQYF.

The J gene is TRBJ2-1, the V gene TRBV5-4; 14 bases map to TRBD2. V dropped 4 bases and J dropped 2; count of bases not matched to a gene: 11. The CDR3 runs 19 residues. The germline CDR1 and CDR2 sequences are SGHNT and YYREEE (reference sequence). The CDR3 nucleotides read TGTGCCAGCAGCAAGACTAGCGGGGGGGCCCGGGGGGCCTACAATGAGCAGTTCTTC. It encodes CASSKTSGGARGAYNEQFF.

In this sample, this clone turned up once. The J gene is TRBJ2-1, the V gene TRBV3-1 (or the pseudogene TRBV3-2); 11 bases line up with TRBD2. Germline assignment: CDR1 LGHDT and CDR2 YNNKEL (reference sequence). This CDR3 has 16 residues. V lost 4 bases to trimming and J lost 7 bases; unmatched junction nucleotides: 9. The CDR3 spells CASSLFLAGGGNEQFF. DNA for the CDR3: TGTGCCAGCAGCCTTTTTCTAGCGGGGGGCGGAAATGAGCAGTTCTTC.

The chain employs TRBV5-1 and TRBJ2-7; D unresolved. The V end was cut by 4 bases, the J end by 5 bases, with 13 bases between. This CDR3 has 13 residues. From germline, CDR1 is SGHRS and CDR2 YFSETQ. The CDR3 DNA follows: TGCGCCAGCAGCCCTGGGCCGTTGCACGAGCAGTACTTC. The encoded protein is CASSPGPLHEQYF.

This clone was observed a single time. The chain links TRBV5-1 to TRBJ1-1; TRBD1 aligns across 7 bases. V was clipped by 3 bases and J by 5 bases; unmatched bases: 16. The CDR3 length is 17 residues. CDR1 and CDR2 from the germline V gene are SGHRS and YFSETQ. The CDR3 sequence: CASSWAPGQYLSTEAFF. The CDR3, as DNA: TGCGCCAGCAGCTGGGCCCCGGGACAGTATTTGTCGACTGAAGCTTTCTTT.

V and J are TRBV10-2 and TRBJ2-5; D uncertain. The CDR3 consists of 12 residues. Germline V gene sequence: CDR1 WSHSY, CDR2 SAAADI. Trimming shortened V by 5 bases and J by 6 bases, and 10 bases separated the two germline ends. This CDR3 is CASSYSMQTQYF. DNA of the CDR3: TGCGCCAGCAGTTATAGTATGCAGACCCAGTACTTC.